This TCR beta chain was captured by sequencing in a study of blood T cell repertoires in COVID-19. Study as a whole: Nucleic acid was either cDNA or gDNA, and it came from T cells, B-cell-depleted T cells, or PBMCs.

Under the authors' procedure: The assay estimated nucleated cells by amplifying reference gene primers. The protocol was immunoSEQ multiplex PCR, while the TCRdb copy is restricted to in-frame clones and leaves out a portion. The DNA gave D and trimming, while V, J and clone size come from that table. The sample includes fewer than 350,000 clones, roughly 90% seen only once; the top ten take approximately 1%. The cohort comprised adults aged roughly 18 to 100 years residing in around 25 US areas. All exposed participants met a person with COVID-19 within 2 weeks before entering the study. Trimming removed 3 bases from V and 4 bases from J, with 15 bases in between. The germline V gene encodes CDR1 LNHDA and CDR2 SQIVND (reference sequence). This CDR3 is built from 16 residues.

The V call is TRBV19, the J call TRBJ2-2; D might be TRBD1 (8 bases). The sequence came from a woman aged 25 to 39 who had been exposed to COVID-19. The material sequenced was PBMCs or T cells enriched from blood (not recorded which). The CDR3 DNA reads TGTGCCAGTAGTATCACCACAGGGGGGGGCACCGGGGAGCTGTTTTTT. As protein: CASSITTGGGTGELFF.